The 8 T cell receptor beta chains presented below share a single source sample, sequenced in a study of OX40 agonist ivuxolimab in advanced cancers. The protocol was immunoSEQ multiplex PCR, while the TCRdb copy is restricted to in-frame clones and leaves out a portion. The data hold tens of thousands of clones, with more than 70% observed a single time. The source material was CD4+ or CD8+ T cells sorted from blood, sampled in a trial of the OX40 agonist ivuxolimab. The receptors here all came from an adult with an advanced solid tumor such as melanoma, head and neck, liver or kidney cancer.

This chain connects TRBV6-5 to TRBJ1-4; TRBD1 matches at 7 bases. V lost 0 bases to trimming and J lost 7 bases; unmatched junction nucleotides: 2. The germline V gene has CDR1 MNHEY and CDR2 SVGAGI. CDR3 size: 14 residues. The CDR3 protein is CASSYSWDSEKLFF. CDR3 DNA sequence: TGTGCCAGCAGTTACTCGTGGGACAGTGAAAAACTGTTTTTT.

The chain couples TRBV7-2 to TRBJ1-2, with 8 bases fitting TRBD1. There are 16 residues in the CDR3. Germline-derived CDR1 and CDR2 are SGHTA and FQGNSA. The ends lost 0 bases at V and 4 bases at J; junction bases unmatched: 7. CDR3 sequence reads: CASSLAGQEGIYGYTF. DNA for the CDR3: TGTGCCAGCAGCTTAGCGGGACAGGAAGGAATCTATGGCTACACCTTC.

This sequence joins TRBV10-3 and TRBJ2-7, with 13 bases lining up with TRBD2. Germline values: CDR1 ENHRY, CDR2 SYGVKD. The CDR3 loop spans 15 amino acids. The V and J ends lost 6 bases and 6 bases, in that order; junction bases with no gene match: 8. DNA for the CDR3: TGTGCCATCAGCCAGACTAGCGGGAGGTCGCGCGAGCAGTACTTC. It yields the protein CAISQTSGRSREQYF.

The rearrangement joins TRBV5-1 to TRBJ2-3; D may be TRBD2 (6 bases). Germline V CDR1 and CDR2: SGHRS, YFSETQ. Trimming stripped 4 bases from V and 2 bases from J, with 17 bases between. The CDR3 length is 16 residues. CDR3: CASSPRPAGYTDTQYF. CDR3 nucleotide sequence: TGCGCCAGCAGCCCCCGCCCGGCGGGGTACACAGATACGCAGTATTTT. Together with reference TRBV5-1 and TRBJ2-3, the CDR3 gives the full variable domain: KAGVTQTPRYLIKTRGQQVTLSCSPISGHRSVSWYQQTPGQGLQFLFEYFSETQRNKGNFPGRFSGRQFSNSRSEMNVSTLELGDSALYLCASSPRPAGYTDTQYFGPGTRLTVL.

Comment on this clone: Other DNA sequences in the sample encode the same CDR3. The rearrangement joins TRBV28 to TRBJ2-7; 7 bases agree with TRBD1. Per the germline V gene, CDR1 is MDHEN and CDR2 is SYDVKM. This CDR3 comprises 13 residues. Unmatched junction bases numbered 4, after V lost 6 bases and J lost 2 bases. The DNA of the CDR3 is TGTGCCAGCAGCAGACAGGGACCCTACGAGCAGTACTTC. It is translated as CASSRQGPYEQYF.

This rearrangement joins TRBV27 to TRBJ1-5; the match to TRBD1 covers 7 bases. The CDR3 spans 17 residues. V lost 2 bases to trimming and J lost 0 bases; unmatched junction nucleotides: 7. Per germline, CDR1 MNHEY and CDR2 SMNVEV (reference sequence). In DNA form, the CDR3 reads TGTGCCAGCAGTTTAAGGGGACAGCAATATAGCAATCAGCCCCAGCATTTT. Translation: CASSLRGQQYSNQPQHF.

The chain links TRBV4-3 to TRBJ2-3; the D gene is possibly TRBD2 (6 bases). Germline V gene data show CDR1 as LGHNA and CDR2 as YSLEER. Trimming removed 0 bases at V and 1 base at J, with 14 bases between. There are 17 residues in the CDR3. CDR3 protein: CASSQDQEGRGTDTQYF. The CDR3 DNA sequence: TGCGCCAGCAGCCAAGATCAGGAGGGGCGCGGCACAGATACGCAGTATTTT.

The chain carries TRBV5-1 and TRBJ2-5, with D unresolved. The CDR3 loop spans 14 amino acids. V was trimmed by 4 bases and J by 1 base, leaving 11 bases between them. CDR1 and CDR2 (germline): SGHRS, YFSETQ. The CDR3 is CASSPLGLQETQYF. Here the CDR3 DNA reads TGCGCCAGCAGCCCCTTAGGCCTCCAAGAGACCCAGTACTTC.